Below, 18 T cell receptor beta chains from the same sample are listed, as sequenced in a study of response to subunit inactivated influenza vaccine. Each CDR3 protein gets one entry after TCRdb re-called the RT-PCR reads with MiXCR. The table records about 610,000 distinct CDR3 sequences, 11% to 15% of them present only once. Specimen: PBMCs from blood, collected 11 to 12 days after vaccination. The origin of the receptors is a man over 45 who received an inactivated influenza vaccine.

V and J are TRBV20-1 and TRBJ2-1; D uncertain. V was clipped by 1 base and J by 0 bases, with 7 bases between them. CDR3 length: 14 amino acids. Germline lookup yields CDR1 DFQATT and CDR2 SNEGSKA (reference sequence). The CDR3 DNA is TGCAGTGCTAGAGGTGAAATCTCCTACAATGAGCAGTTCTTC. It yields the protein CSARGEISYNEQFF.

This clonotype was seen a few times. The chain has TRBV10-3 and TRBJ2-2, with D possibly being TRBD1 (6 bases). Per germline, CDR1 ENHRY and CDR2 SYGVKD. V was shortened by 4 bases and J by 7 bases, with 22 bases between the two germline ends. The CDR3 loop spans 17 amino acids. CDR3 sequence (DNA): TGTGCCATCAGTGCCCTAACTATGAACAGGGCCGACGGGGAGCTGTTTTTT. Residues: CAISALTMNRADGELFF.

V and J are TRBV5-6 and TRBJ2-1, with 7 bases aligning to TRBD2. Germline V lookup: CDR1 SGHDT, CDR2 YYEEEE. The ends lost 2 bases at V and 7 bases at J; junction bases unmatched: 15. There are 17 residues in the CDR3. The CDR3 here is CASSFRRLAGLGNEQFF. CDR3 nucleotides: TGTGCCAGCAGCTTTCGACGACTAGCCGGCCTCGGGAATGAGCAGTTCTTC.

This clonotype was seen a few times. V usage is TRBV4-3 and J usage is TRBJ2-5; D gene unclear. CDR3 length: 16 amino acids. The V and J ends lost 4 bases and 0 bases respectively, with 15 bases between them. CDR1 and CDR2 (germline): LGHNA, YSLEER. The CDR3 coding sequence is TGCGCCAGCAGCCCTGGGAAGTTGGCGGACCAAGAGACCCAGTACTTC. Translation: CASSPGKLADQETQYF.

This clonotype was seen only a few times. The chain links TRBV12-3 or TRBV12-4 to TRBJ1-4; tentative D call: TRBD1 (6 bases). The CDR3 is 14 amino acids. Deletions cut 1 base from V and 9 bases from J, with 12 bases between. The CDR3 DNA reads TGTGCCAGCAGTTTAGGTGGGGGCATTAAAAAACTGTTTTTT. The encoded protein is CASSLGGGIKKLFF.

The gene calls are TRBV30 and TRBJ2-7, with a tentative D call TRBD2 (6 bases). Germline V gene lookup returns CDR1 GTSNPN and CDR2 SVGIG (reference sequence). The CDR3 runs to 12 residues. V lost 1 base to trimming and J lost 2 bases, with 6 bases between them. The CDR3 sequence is CAWSGGAYEQYF. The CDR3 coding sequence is TGTGCCTGGAGTGGGGGGGCCTACGAGCAGTACTTC.

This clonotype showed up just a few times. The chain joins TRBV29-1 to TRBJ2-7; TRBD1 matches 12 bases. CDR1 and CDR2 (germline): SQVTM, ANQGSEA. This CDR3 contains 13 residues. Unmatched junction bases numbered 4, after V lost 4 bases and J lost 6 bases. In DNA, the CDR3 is TGCAGCGTTGGGGGACAGGGGGCCCGCGAGCAGTACTTC. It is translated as CSVGGQGAREQYF.

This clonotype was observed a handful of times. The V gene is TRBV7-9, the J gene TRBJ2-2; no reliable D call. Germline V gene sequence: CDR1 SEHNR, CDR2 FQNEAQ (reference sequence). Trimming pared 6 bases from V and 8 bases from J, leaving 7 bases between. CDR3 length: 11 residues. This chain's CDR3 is CASRFGGELFF. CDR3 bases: TGTGCCAGCAGATTTGGGGGGGAGCTGTTTTTT.

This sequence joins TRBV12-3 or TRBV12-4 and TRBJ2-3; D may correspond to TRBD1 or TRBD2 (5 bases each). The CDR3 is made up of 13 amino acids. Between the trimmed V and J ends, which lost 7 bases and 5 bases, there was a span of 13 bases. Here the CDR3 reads CASTRDQLDTQYF. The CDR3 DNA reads TGTGCCAGCACCCGGGACCAACTAGATACGCAGTATTTT.

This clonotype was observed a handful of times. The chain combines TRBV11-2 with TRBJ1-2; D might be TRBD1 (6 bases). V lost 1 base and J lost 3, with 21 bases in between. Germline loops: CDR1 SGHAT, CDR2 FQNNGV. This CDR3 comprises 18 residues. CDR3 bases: TGTGCCAGCAGCTTAGGCGGGGGGAGACAGGACCCCCACTATGGCTACACCTTC. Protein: CASSLGGGRQDPHYGYTF.

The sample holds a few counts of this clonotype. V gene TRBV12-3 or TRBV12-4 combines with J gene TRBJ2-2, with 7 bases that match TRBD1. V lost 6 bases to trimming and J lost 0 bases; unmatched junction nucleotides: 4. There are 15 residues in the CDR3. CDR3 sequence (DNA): TGTGCCAGCAGCGGTGGGACAGCGAACACCGGGGAGCTGTTTTTT. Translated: CASSGGTANTGELFF.

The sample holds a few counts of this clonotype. The CDR3 bases are TGTGCCAGTAGTATCCGCCGCCCTGGACAGGGATCCTATGGCTACACCTTC. Translation gives CASSIRRPGQGSYGYTF. The chain couples TRBV19 to TRBJ1-2; 8 bases line up with TRBD1. V shed 3 bases, J shed 4 bases, and the junction held 13 bases outside the gene matches. Per germline, CDR1 LNHDA and CDR2 SQIVND (reference sequence). The CDR3 consists of 17 residues. Variable domain in full (rest from reference TRBV19 and TRBJ1-2): DGGITQSPKYLFRKEGQNVTLSCEQNLNHDAMYWYRQDPGQGLRLIYYSQIVNDFQKGDIAEGYSVSREKKESFPLTVTSAQKNPTAFYLCASSIRRPGQGSYGYTFGSGTRLTVV.

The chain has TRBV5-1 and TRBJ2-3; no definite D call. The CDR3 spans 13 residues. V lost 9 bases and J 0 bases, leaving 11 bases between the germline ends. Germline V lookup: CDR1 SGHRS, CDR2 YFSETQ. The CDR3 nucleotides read TGCGCCACCTCGGTTTGGAGCACAGATACGCAGTATTTT. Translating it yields CATSVWSTDTQYF.

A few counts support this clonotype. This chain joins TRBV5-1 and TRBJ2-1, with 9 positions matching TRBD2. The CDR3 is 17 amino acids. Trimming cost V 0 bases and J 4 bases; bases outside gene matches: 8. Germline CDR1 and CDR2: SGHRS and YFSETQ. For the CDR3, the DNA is TGCGCCAGCAGCTTGGGTCGCGGGGGGGCCGCTTACAATGAGCAGTTCTTC. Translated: CASSLGRGGAAYNEQFF.

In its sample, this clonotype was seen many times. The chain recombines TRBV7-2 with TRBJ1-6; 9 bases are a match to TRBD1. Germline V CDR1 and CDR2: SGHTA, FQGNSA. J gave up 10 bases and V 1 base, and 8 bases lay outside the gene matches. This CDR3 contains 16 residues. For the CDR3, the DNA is TGTGCCAGCAGCTTAGACAACGGACAGGGGAGATCACCCCTCCACTTT. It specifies CASSLDNGQGRSPLHF.

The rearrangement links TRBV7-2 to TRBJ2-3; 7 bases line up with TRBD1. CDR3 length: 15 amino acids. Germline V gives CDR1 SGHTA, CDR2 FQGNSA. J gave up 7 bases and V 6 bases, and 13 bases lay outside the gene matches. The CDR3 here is CASRSRDSSINTQYF. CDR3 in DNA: TGTGCCAGCAGATCCCGGGACAGTAGCATTAATACGCAGTATTTT.

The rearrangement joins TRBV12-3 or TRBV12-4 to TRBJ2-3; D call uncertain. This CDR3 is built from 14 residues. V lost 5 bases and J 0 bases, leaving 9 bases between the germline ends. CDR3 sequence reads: CASSQTESTDTQYF. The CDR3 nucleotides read TGTGCCAGCAGTCAGACCGAAAGCACAGATACGCAGTATTTT.

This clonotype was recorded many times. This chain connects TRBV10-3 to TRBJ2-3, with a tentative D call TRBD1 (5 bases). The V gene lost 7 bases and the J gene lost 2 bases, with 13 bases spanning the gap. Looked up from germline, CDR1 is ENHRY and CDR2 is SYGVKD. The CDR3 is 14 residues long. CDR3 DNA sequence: TGTGCCATCAAAAGGGGCAGGGACACAGATACGCAGTATTTT. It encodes CAIKRGRDTDTQYF.